This T cell receptor beta chain was recovered during a study of shared clonotypes between healthy human individuals. Study details: Researchers assigned three CD4 naive, three CD4 memory, two CD8 naive and one CD8 memory plate to each donor.

Within Nashville, Tennessee resided all donors, each a Caucasian adult. Division of CD4+ cells produced a CD45RA+ naive subset and a CD45RA-negative memory subset. CDR3 length: 14 amino acids. The V end was cut by 0 bases, the J end by 7 bases, with 13 bases between. Germline lookup yields CDR1 SGHRS and CDR2 YFSETQ. Regarding this clone: What it binds is unknown.

The table came from immunoSEQ multiplex PCR; TCRdb's copy has only in-frame clones and leaves some out. Of about 2.4 million clones listed, roughly 93% are singletons. General study findings and limits: Sampling covered nothing but blood. Tissue TCR repertoires likely differ from those found in blood.

Sample: naive CD4+ T cells from PBMCs. Subset given: CD45RA+ positively selected. The TCR sequence derives from a man younger than 30 in good health. Some clones in this sample may be carry-over from other donors' samples. The rearrangement joins TRBV5-1 to TRBJ1-1; possible D gene TRBD1, 6 bases. The CDR3 nucleotides are TGCGCCAGCAGCTTGGCCCAGGGGTTTGGTGAAGCTTTCTTT. This sequence encodes CASSLAQGFGEAFF.